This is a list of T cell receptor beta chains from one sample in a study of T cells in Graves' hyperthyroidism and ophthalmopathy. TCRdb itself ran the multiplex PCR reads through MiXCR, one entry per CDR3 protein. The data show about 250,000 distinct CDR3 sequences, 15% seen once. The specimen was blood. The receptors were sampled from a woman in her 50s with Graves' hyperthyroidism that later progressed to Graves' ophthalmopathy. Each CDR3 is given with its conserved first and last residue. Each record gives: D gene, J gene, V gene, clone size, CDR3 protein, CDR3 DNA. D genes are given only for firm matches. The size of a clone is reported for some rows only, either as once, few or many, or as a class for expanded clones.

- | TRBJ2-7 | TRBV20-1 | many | CSARESYEQYF | TGCAGTGCTAGAGAAAGTTACGAGCAGTACTTC
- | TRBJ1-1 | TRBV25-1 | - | CASSEWQGRTEAFF | TGTGCCAGCAGTGAATGGCAGGGGCGGACTGAAGCTTTCTTT
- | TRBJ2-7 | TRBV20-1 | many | CSARPHWQRHYEQYF | TGCAGTGCTAGACCCCATTGGCAGAGACACTACGAGCAGTACTTC
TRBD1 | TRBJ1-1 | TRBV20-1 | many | CSRQGVSNTEAFF | TGCAGCAGACAGGGAGTCTCGAACACTGAAGCTTTCTTT
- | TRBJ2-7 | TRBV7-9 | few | CASSLVLKGEQYF | TGTGCCAGCAGCTTAGTATTAAAGGGAGAGCAGTACTTC
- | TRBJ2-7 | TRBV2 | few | CASSLTGRYEQYF | TGTGCCAGCAGTTTGACAGGGAGGTACGAGCAGTACTTC
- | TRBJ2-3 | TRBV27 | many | CASSATRSTDTQYF | TGTGCCAGCAGTGCTACCCGAAGCACAGATACGCAGTATTTT
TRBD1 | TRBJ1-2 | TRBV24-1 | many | CATSASSGTGNYGYTF | TGTGCCACCAGTGCCTCGTCCGGGACAGGAAACTATGGCTACACCTTC
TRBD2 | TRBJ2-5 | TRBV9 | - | CASSVVASGRSRETQYF | TGTGCCAGCAGCGTAGTGGCTAGCGGGAGAAGTAGGGAGACCCAGTACTTC
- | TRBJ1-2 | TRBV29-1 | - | CSVEGAGVRLGYTF | TGCAGCGTTGAGGGCGCAGGGGTCCGGCTTGGCTACACCTTC
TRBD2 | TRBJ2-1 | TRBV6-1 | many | CATGLAGLYNEQFF | TGTGCCACCGGACTAGCGGGACTCTACAATGAGCAGTTCTTC
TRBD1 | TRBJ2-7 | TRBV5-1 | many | CASSPGTGLEQYF | TGCGCCAGCAGCCCCGGGACAGGGCTCGAGCAGTACTTC
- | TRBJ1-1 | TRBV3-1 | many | CASSPQERTEAFF | TGTGCCAGCAGCCCCCAGGAGCGGACTGAAGCTTTCTTT
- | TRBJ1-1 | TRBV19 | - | CASSRGRLNTEAFF | TGTGCCAGTAGTAGGGGACGGTTGAACACTGAAGCTTTCTTT
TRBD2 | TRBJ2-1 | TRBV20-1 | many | CSANLGLSYNEQFF | TGCAGTGCTAATCTGGGACTATCCTACAATGAGCAGTTCTTC
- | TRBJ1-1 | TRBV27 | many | CASNMREGTEAFF | TGTGCCAGCAACATGAGAGAGGGTACTGAAGCTTTCTTT
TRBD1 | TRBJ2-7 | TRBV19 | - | CASTADGTAYEQYF | TGTGCCAGTACCGCCGACGGGACAGCCTACGAGCAGTACTTC
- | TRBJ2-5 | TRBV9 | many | CASSVGAGGWETQYF | TGTGCCAGCAGCGTAGGGGCCGGGGGCTGGGAGACCCAGTACTTC
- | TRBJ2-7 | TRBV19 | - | CASSIGAPGDTYEQYF | TGTGCCAGTAGTATAGGCGCACCGGGTGACACCTACGAGCAGTACTTC
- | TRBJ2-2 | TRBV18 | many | CASSPLWEHTGELFF | TGTGCCAGCTCACCATTGTGGGAGCACACCGGGGAGCTGTTTTTT
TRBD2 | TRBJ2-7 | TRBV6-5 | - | CASSSWTSGRAYEQYF | TGTGCCAGCAGTTCCTGGACTAGCGGGAGGGCCTACGAGCAGTACTTC
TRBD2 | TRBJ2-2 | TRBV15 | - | CATSGLSGGTTGELFF | TGTGCCACCAGTGGACTCTCGGGAGGGACCACCGGGGAGCTGTTTTTT
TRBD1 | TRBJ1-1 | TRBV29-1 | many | CSVESGQGTEAFF | TGCAGCGTTGAAAGTGGACAGGGCACTGAAGCTTTCTTT
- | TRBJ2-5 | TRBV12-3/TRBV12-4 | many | CASASRNQETQYF | TGTGCCAGCGCCAGCAGAAATCAAGAGACCCAGTACTTC
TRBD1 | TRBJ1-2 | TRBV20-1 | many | CSAGGQGEGYTF | TGCAGTGCTGGGGGACAGGGAGAAGGCTACACCTTC
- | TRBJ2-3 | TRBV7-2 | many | CASSLALARTDTQYF | TGTGCCAGCAGCTTAGCGCTGGCCCGCACAGATACGCAGTATTTT
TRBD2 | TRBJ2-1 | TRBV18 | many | CASSPTSGSRNEQFF | TGTGCCAGCTCACCGACTAGCGGAAGTAGGAATGAGCAGTTCTTC
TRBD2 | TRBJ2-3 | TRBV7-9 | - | CASSSLGGGGRYDTQYF | TGTGCCAGCAGCTCCCTCGGCGGGGGGGGGAGGTACGATACGCAGTATTTT
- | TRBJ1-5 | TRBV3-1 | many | CASSPFGGSNQPQHF | TGTGCCAGCAGCCCATTCGGGGGCAGCAATCAGCCCCAGCATTTT
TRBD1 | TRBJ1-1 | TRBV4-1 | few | CASSHGDRQPEAFF | TGCGCCAGCAGCCATGGGGACAGGCAGCCTGAAGCTTTCTTT
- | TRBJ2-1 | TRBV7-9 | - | CASSHIRTPNEQFF | TGTGCCAGCAGCCATATTCGGACACCCAATGAGCAGTTCTTC